Sequencing of this TCR beta chain was carried out in a study of cytomegalovirus exposure and HLA in healthy donors. The CDR3 has 13 residues. Germline assignment: CDR1 SEHNR and CDR2 FQNEAQ (reference sequence). The J segment lost 5 bases and the V segment lost 7 bases, leaving 8 bases of the junction unmatched. The PCR employed 60 Vbeta primers together with 13 Jbeta primers. Some clones are missing from TCRdb's copy, which holds only in-frame ones; the method was immunoSEQ multiplex PCR. The profile shows under 200,000 clones, roughly 79% of them singletons. The chain recombines TRBV7-9 with TRBJ2-7; 7 bases agree with TRBD2. The sequence was obtained from a man in his forties in good health and CMV-seronegative. Sequenced input: PBMCs. The CDR3 nucleotides read TGTGCCAGCATGGTAAGCGGGATGAACGAGCAGTACTTC. Protein product: CASMVSGMNEQYF.